This entry concerns a single TCR beta chain. Its target is not known. Germline V gene lookup returns CDR1 DFQATT and CDR2 SNEGSKA (reference sequence). V was clipped by 0 bases and J by 10 bases; unmatched bases: 14. The length of the CDR3 is 16 residues. The data were obtained in a study of blood T cells in healthy people across ages. Primers used in a second PCR of roughly 6 to 11 cycles were a sample-barcoded 5' primer and a J-beta primer mix. TCRdb independently ran MiXCR on the 5' RACE reads; one entry per CDR3 protein. The sample consists of 1.5 million to 2 million distinct CDR3 sequences, around half of them appearing once. Study observations and caveats: Roughly linear age-related decline in beta diversity appeared, significant by age about 37. Unsorted PBMC material precluded a definitive naive versus antigen-experienced comparison.

Donors ranged from 6 to 90 years old and were healthy Caucasians in Russia. Drawn from each donor were ten milliliters of peripheral blood. This rearrangement joins TRBV20-1 to TRBJ2-1; 8 nucleotides line up with TRBD2. This receptor was taken from a woman aged 40 to 50 in good health. The material sequenced was blood. The DNA of the CDR3 is TGCAGTGCTAGAGATCGGGGGGGGCCTAAATCCTACGAGCAGTTCTTC. Translating it yields CSARDRGGPKSYEQFF.